This T cell receptor beta chain was sequenced during a study of T cell responses to AZD1222 COVID-19 vaccine. Study-wide background: Second doses that came at about 4 or about 12 weeks were put together.

As concerns this clone: Its cognate antigen is unknown.

Overall study results and limits: Seropositivity was recorded at baseline in only five to seven AZD1222 recipients. Nearly half of spike-specific TCRs reportedly target variant regions that are unmutated in the B.1.351 and B.1.1.7 variants. Clonal diversity was possibly underestimated, and the donors were mostly white British, with more females.

Clones were sequenced by immunoSEQ multiplex PCR, and TCRdb holds only the in-frame ones, with some missing. The repertoire includes 150,000 to 200,000 clones, roughly 93% of them detected once, and 7.5% to 9.5% sits in the top ten. This CDR3 has 12 residues. Germline V gene data show CDR1 as LNHDA and CDR2 as SQIVND (reference sequence). Between the trimmed V and J ends, which lost 5 bases and 8 bases, there was a span of 10 bases. This specimen was peripheral blood, taken on day 0 of AZD1222 vaccination. This receptor was taken from an adult in good health. The rearrangement uses TRBV19 and TRBJ2-1; the D call may be TRBD1 or TRBD2 (5 bases each). The CDR3 DNA follows: TGTGCCAGTAGTTGGGGGTCCGATGAGCAGTTCTTC. It yields the protein CASSWGSDEQFF.